The clone carrying this T cell receptor (beta chain) was recorded a few times. This sample stems from a study of blood T cell repertoires in COVID-19. Study background: The United States, Italy and Spain were the sources of the acute and convalescent COVID-19 samples. The analysed material was cDNA or gDNA that came from T cells, B-cell-depleted T cells, or PBMCs.

Germline-derived CDR1 and CDR2 are SGHVS and FQNEAQ. This CDR3 spans 17 amino acids. Trimming took 5 bases from V and 5 from J; bases not matched to a gene: 16. Original processing notes: Reference gene primer amplification in the assay estimated nucleated cell counts. Sequencing was performed with immunoSEQ multiplex PCR; in TCRdb, only in-frame clones are kept and a portion is missing. V and J calls and clone size come straight from that table; D and trimming were deduced from the DNA. The data hold around 80,000 clones, with almost 90% observed a single time. The source is a woman aged 80 or older with acute or convalescent COVID-19. Specimen: peripheral blood. This rearrangement joins TRBV7-8 to TRBJ2-5, with 8 bases fitting TRBD2. CDR3 in amino acids: CASSLVTGGAGAETQYF. CDR3 in DNA: TGTGCCAGCAGCCTAGTGACGGGGGGAGCGGGGGCTGAGACCCAGTACTTC.